This T cell receptor (beta chain) was captured in a study of regulatory T cells in long-lasting Graves disease. This clonotype appeared a few times. V lost 2 bases to trimming and J lost 4 bases, with 12 bases between them. Germline V lookup: CDR1 MDHEN, CDR2 SYDVKM. The CDR3 runs to 15 residues. Assembly of TCR beta libraries relied on iRepertoire HTBI primers together with Arm-PCR of CDR3 regions. Via MiXCR, TCRdb re-called the multiplex PCR reads, giving one row per CDR3 protein. This sample has over 350,000 distinct CDR3 sequences; approximately 14% occur once, and the top ten carry around a sixth. Regarding time point: newly diagnosed GD, antithyroid drugs for less than 3 months. Following extraction of RNA from PBMCs, that RNA was used to make the TCR library. The sample was also reused in another study, on T cells in Graves' hyperthyroidism and ophthalmopathy. That work states: During a first-round RT-PCR of the TCR CDR3, the HTBI primer set was used.

This chain connects TRBV28 to TRBJ1-5; D not resolved. The TCR originated in a woman aged 45-65 years with Graves disease. The sample consisted of peripheral blood mononuclear cells (PBMCs), taken at new diagnosis, from a patient treated with antithyroid drugs. The CDR3 coding sequence is TGTGCCAGCAGTTTAGACACCCCGGGGAATCAGCCCCAGCATTTT. This sequence encodes CASSLDTPGNQPQHF.